The clone carrying this T cell receptor beta chain was counted at least ten times. The sample comes from a study of T-cell reconstitution after alpha-beta-depleted transplantation in children. The CDR3 totals 16 residues. After removal of 4 bases from V and 4 bases from J, the junction contained 13 bases not matched to a gene. CDR1 and CDR2 from the germline V gene are SGHRS and YFSETQ. Construction of the TCRbeta library involved unique molecular identifiers. TCRdb recomputed calls from the PCR reads with MiXCR, one row per CDR3 protein. The sample holds 60,000 to 80,000 distinct CDR3 sequences; roughly 6.6% are singletons and the top ten take approximately 2.4%.

This sequence originates from a human donor who donated a stem cell graft to a child with acute lymphoblastic leukemia. The sample consisted of PBMCs from the stem cell graft donor, taken from the stem cell graft. The chain has TRBV5-1 and TRBJ1-2; 7 bases fit TRBD1. The chain's CDR3 is CASSGSAGTVTYGYTF. The CDR3 bases are TGCGCCAGCAGCGGAAGCGCCGGGACAGTCACCTATGGCTACACCTTC.